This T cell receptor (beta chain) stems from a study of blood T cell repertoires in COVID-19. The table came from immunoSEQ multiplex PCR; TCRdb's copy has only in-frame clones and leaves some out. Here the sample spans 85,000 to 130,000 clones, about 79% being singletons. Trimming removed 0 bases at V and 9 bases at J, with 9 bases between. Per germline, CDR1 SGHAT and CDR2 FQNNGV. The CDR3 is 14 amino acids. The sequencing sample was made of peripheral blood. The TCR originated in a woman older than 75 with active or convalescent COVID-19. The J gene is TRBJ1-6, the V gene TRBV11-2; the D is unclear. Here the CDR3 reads CASSLEESSSPLHF. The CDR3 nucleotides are TGTGCCAGCAGCTTAGAGGAGTCAAGTTCACCCCTCCACTTT.